This TCR beta chain came from a study of blood T cell repertoires in COVID-19 (dated by TCRdb to 2020 to 2021). A note on the overall study: Samples from collaborators originated in the United States, Italy and Spain and spanned both the acute and convalescent phases of COVID-19. The material from the prospective study consisted of cDNA or gDNA derived from T cells, B-cell-depleted T cells, or PBMCs. Deeply sampled blood TCRbeta repertoires from subjects exposed to, actively infected with, or recovered from COVID-19 were included in the dataset. The repertoires were made available in a free public database intended to serve as a resource for research on the immune response to SARS-CoV-2. The samples were drawn from the first 160 participants of the ongoing ImmuneRACE study and from 1,254 subjects provided by 6 global collaborators. The sample metadata nearly always contained a de-identified subject ID, COVID-19 status, age in years and sex. Where available, HLA class I and class II types were obtained from metadata supplied by the sample provider rather than from assay-based typing.

From V the trimming removes 3 bases and from J it removes 3 bases, while the gene matches leave 4 bases of the junction unaccounted for. Sequences SGHAT (CDR1) and FQNNGV (CDR2) are obtained from the germline V gene. The CDR3, cysteine through phenylalanine, is 16 amino acids long. The kept DNA is CDR3 alone, 48 bases in frame from the first base. About this clone itself: Its antigen is currently not known. The input lacks base qualities; no much larger clone sits a single base away.

The collaborating institutions used their own protocols to collect whole blood in K2EDTA tubes. For TCRbeta analysis, collaborator samples were shipped as frozen whole blood, as isolated PBMCs, or as DNA extracted from either sample type. Overall results and qualifications from the work: How much clinical and demographic metadata was included differed by source and by participant, and the metadata was provided uncurated.

The immunoSEQ Assay, a bias-controlled multiplex PCR, was used to amplify TCRbeta CDR3 regions from genomic DNA. For the original study's pipeline: Nucleated cell counts per sample were estimated from amplification of reference gene primers within the assay. Sequence reads were collapsed and filtered to measure the absolute abundance of every unique TCRbeta CDR3 rearrangement. Productive Simpson clonality was computed per sample as the square root of Simpson's diversity index over productive rearrangements. TCRdb retrieved this table from immuneACCESS and kept in-frame rearrangements only. Not all clones are present; in checked studies, unresolved V genes account for under half, and no reason is known for the remainder. V and J calls and clone size are given by that table; D and trimming were obtained from the DNA. This sample has under 200,000 clones in its table, and more than 85% of those were observed once. The top ten clonotypes cover 7% to 7.5% of the sample.

Material: peripheral blood. The rearranged chain carries TRBV11-2 and TRBJ2-1, and 11 junctional nucleotides match TRBD2. This TCR derives from an elderly woman in a cohort sampled during active or convalescent COVID-19. The DNA sequence reads TGTGCCAGCAGCTTCTCTACTAGCGGGAGCTACAATGAGCAGTTCTTC. The resulting protein is CASSFSTSGSYNEQFF.